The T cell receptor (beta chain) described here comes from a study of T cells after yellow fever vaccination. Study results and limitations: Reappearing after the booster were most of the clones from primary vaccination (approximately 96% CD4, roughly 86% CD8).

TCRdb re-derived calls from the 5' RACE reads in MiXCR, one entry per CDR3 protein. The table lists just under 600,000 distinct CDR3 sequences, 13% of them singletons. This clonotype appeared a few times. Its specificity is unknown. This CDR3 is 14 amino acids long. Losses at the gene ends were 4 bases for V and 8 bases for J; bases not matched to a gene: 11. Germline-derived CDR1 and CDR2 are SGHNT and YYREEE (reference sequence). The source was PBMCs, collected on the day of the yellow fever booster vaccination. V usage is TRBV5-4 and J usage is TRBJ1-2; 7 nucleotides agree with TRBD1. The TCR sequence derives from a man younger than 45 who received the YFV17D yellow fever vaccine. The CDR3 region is CASSNLTQGYGYTF. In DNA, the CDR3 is TGTGCCAGCAGCAACCTCACACAGGGGTACGGCTACACCTTC.